Listed below are T cell receptor beta chains from one sample, sequenced in a study of blood T cell repertoires in COVID-19. Method: immunoSEQ multiplex PCR; TCRdb's copy keeps in-frame clones and lacks some. The sample includes about 94,000 clones, 60% to 85% of them seen just once. Sequenced sample: peripheral blood. These TCRs come from a human donor in a cohort sampled during active COVID-19. Both conserved end residues are part of each CDR3. A D gene is named only where the DNA matches it firmly. Not every row has a clone size; where given, it reads once, few, many or a size class.

>TRBD1|TRBV6-5|TRBJ2-7|few
CATRDRGYEQYF
TGTGCCACCCGGGACAGGGGCTACGAGCAGTACTTC
>TRBD1|TRBV28|TRBJ1-2|.
CASSYNNRGRDGYTF
TGTGCCAGCAGTTACAACAACAGGGGGCGCGATGGCTACACCTTC
>TRBD2|TRBV7-3|TRBJ2-5|.
CASSRGAGGQETQYF
TGTGCCAGCAGCCGCGGTGCGGGAGGGCAAGAGACCCAGTACTTC
>.|TRBV9|TRBJ2-4|.
CASSGTVVGIQYF
TGTGCCAGCAGCGGGACAGTCGTGGGCATTCAGTACTTC
>.|TRBV25-1|TRBJ2-5|.
CASSPPGFGETQYF
TGTGCCAGCAGTCCCCCAGGGTTTGGGGAGACCCAGTACTTC
>.|TRBV19|TRBJ1-2|.
CASSGSRQAIYGYTF
TGTGCCAGTAGTGGATCCCGGCAAGCGATCTATGGCTACACCTTC
>.|TRBV30|TRBJ2-5|.
CAWIPTTGRETQYF
TGTGCCTGGATACCCACGACAGGGAGGGAGACCCAGTACTTC
>TRBD1|TRBV3-1/TRBV3-2|TRBJ1-1|.
CASGDSMNTEAFF
TGTGCCAGCGGGGACAGTATGAACACTGAAGCTTTCTTT
>TRBD2|TRBV4-1|TRBJ2-1|.
CASSRGLAGDGLYNEQFF
TGCGCCAGCAGCCGAGGACTAGCGGGAGATGGGCTCTACAATGAGCAGTTCTTC
>TRBD2|TRBV27|TRBJ2-2|.
CASSTRGRVNTGELFF
TGTGCCAGCAGTACCCGCGGGAGGGTGAACACCGGGGAGCTGTTTTTT
>TRBD2|TRBV27|TRBJ2-1|.
CASSFELSSGAYNEQFF
TGTGCCAGCAGTTTTGAACTCTCTAGCGGGGCCTACAATGAGCAGTTCTTC
>TRBD2|TRBV28|TRBJ2-5|.
CASSQGLAGGMETQYF
TGTGCCAGCAGTCAAGGACTAGCGGGAGGGATGGAGACCCAGTACTTC
>TRBD1|TRBV6-5|TRBJ2-7|.
CASSSRQGYEQYF
TGTGCCAGCAGTTCCCGACAGGGCTACGAGCAGTACTTC
>TRBD1|TRBV4-1|TRBJ1-1|.
CASSQIGQGNTEAFF
TGCGCCAGCAGCCAGATTGGACAGGGGAACACTGAAGCTTTCTTT
>TRBD1|TRBV19|TRBJ1-5|.
CASSKTGDQPQHF
TGTGCCAGTAGTAAGACAGGGGATCAGCCCCAGCATTTT
>TRBD2|TRBV11-3|TRBJ2-1|once
CASSLVGGSGSEEQFF
TGTGCCAGCAGCTTAGTTGGGGGTAGCGGGAGTGAGGAGCAGTTCTTC
>.|TRBV11-2|TRBJ2-7|.
CASSPLSRKALYEQYF
TGTGCCAGCAGCCCTCTAAGCAGGAAGGCCCTCTACGAGCAGTACTTC
>.|TRBV6-5|TRBJ2-7|.
CASRIGGLSYEQYF
TGTGCCAGCAGGATCGGGGGATTATCCTACGAGCAGTACTTC
>.|TRBV27|TRBJ1-5|.
CASSPIPGSQWPQHF
TGTGCCAGCAGCCCTATCCCAGGGTCCCAATGGCCCCAGCATTTT
>.|TRBV2|TRBJ2-1|once
CASSGSGSYNEQFF
TGTGCCAGCAGTGGAAGCGGCTCCTACAATGAGCAGTTCTTC
>TRBD1|TRBV7-2|TRBJ2-7|few
CASSPARDRGLSSYEQYF
TGTGCCAGCAGCCCCGCCCGGGACAGGGGGCTTAGCTCCTACGAGCAGTACTTC
>.|TRBV28|TRBJ1-5|.
CASRQAGAQHF
TGTGCCAGCAGACAGGCAGGAGCCCAGCATTTT
>.|TRBV30|TRBJ1-1|.
CAWSVGGVGAFF
TGTGCCTGGAGTGTGGGGGGAGTAGGCGCTTTCTTT
>.|TRBV4-3|TRBJ2-1|.
CASSRDFYNEQFF
TGCGCCAGCAGCCGGGACTTTTACAATGAGCAGTTCTTC
>TRBD2|TRBV7-3|TRBJ2-2|.
CASGNVAGGGTGELFF
TGTGCCAGCGGAAACGTAGCGGGAGGTGGTACCGGGGAGCTGTTTTTT
>.|TRBV7-8|TRBJ1-1|.
CASSLGGQTNTEAFF
TGTGCCAGCAGCTTAGGAGGACAGACAAACACTGAAGCTTTCTTT
>.|TRBV28|TRBJ2-7|.
CASSSGGYEQYF
TGTGCCAGCAGTTCCGGAGGGTACGAGCAGTACTTC
>TRBD2|TRBV14|TRBJ2-2|.
CASSRTGTRTTGELFF
TGTGCCAGCAGCCGAACCGGGACTAGGACCACCGGGGAGCTGTTTTTT
>.|TRBV20-1|TRBJ1-1|.
CSARDREAFF
TGCAGTGCTCGCGACAGGGAAGCTTTCTTT
>TRBD1|TRBV5-6|TRBJ1-2|.
CASSLAEGGGYTF
TGTGCCAGCAGCTTGGCCGAAGGGGGCGGCTACACCTTC
>TRBD2|TRBV20-1|TRBJ2-1|.
CSASRLAVINEQFF
TGCAGTGCTAGTAGGCTAGCGGTTATCAATGAGCAGTTCTTC
>.|TRBV6-4|TRBJ2-1|.
CASSARPSSSYNEQFF
TGTGCCAGCAGTGCCCGCCCCTCTAGCTCCTACAATGAGCAGTTCTTC
>TRBD1|TRBV27|TRBJ1-6|.
CASSFRRDRGLEKWALHF
TGTGCCAGCAGTTTTCGCCGGGACAGGGGGCTTGAAAAGTGGGCCCTCCACTTT
>.|TRBV5-1|TRBJ2-7|.
CASSPREYSYEQYF
TGCGCCAGCAGCCCCCGGGAGTACTCCTACGAGCAGTACTTC
>.|TRBV2|TRBJ1-2|once
CASSEAAAGYGYTF
TGTGCCAGCAGTGAAGCAGCGGCAGGTTATGGCTACACCTTC
>TRBD2|TRBV27|TRBJ2-1|.
CASNPLAGVNEQFF
TGTGCCAGCAACCCCCTAGCGGGAGTCAATGAGCAGTTCTTC
>TRBD2|TRBV5-4|TRBJ2-1|.
CASSSQGGRGPQFF
TGTGCCAGCAGCAGTCAAGGTGGGAGGGGTCCCCAGTTCTTC
>TRBD2|TRBV2|TRBJ2-1|.
CASGLAGGLGEQFF
TGTGCCAGCGGACTAGCGGGAGGATTAGGGGAGCAGTTCTTC
>.|TRBV30|TRBJ1-5|few
CAWSPQGNQPQHF
TGTGCCTGGAGTCCACAGGGAAATCAGCCCCAGCATTTT